This passage covers 27 T cell receptor beta chains from one sample sequenced in a study of T cells in Graves' hyperthyroidism and ophthalmopathy (dated by TCRdb to about 2019). The library was built by means of multiplex PCR. Data came from an Illumina HiSeq 2000. TCR beta CDR3 regions were amplified from RNA transcripts. A first-round RT-PCR of the TCR CDR3 used the HTBI primer set with the Qiagen OneStep RT-PCR kit. TCRdb handled the public reads itself, with Q25 trimming in fastp and clone calling in MiXCR, and kept productive beta chains. Each CDR3 protein appears once, grouped with its most common genes and DNA. The table for this sample lists approximately 300,000 distinct CDR3 sequences; roughly 19% of them were counted only once. 35% to 45% of the sample lies in the top ten. Input material: blood. Every receptor here comes from a man aged 45-65 years with Graves' ophthalmopathy.

The V and J genes are TRBV6-2 or TRBV6-3 and TRBJ2-3, with 9 bases fitting TRBD2. V shed 8 bases, J shed 2 bases, and the junction held 5 bases outside the gene matches. The germline gives CDR1 MNHEY, CDR2 SVGEGT. This CDR3 has 14 amino acids. In DNA, the CDR3 is TGTGCCAGCCTTAGCGGGAGTTTCACAGATACGCAGTATTTT. Its translation is CASLSGSFTDTQYF.

This chain connects TRBV2 to TRBJ2-1, with TRBD2 matching over 8 bases. Unmatched junction bases numbered 10, after V lost 6 bases and J lost 6 bases. The V gene's germline CDR1 is SNHLY and CDR2 FYNNEI. The CDR3 contains 15 residues. The CDR3 loop reads CASRIRAGVVNEQFF. CDR3 coding DNA: TGTGCCAGCAGGATACGAGCGGGAGTTGTCAATGAGCAGTTCTTC.

The gene calls are TRBV20-1 and TRBJ1-2; 9 nucleotides line up with TRBD1. CDR3 length: 13 residues. Looked up from germline, CDR1 is DFQATT and CDR2 is SNEGSKA (reference sequence). V lost 5 bases to trimming and J lost 5 bases; unmatched junction nucleotides: 6. DNA for the CDR3: TGCAGTGCTCCGGGACAGGGATATTATGGCTACACCTTC. It specifies CSAPGQGYYGYTF.

This clonotype was picked up many times. CDR3 DNA sequence: TGTGCCAGCAGCTTAGCAGGGTCCCGAACAACCGGGGAGCTGTTTTTT. Its protein is CASSLAGSRTTGELFF. The J gene is TRBJ2-2, the V gene TRBV7-2; no reliable D call. Trimming cost V 0 bases and J 5 bases, with 13 bases left between them. The CDR3 totals 16 residues. In germline, CDR1 is SGHTA, CDR2 FQGNSA. The full variable domain, with the rest looked up from reference TRBV7-2 and TRBJ2-2, is GAGVSQSPSNKVTEKGKDVELRCDPISGHTALYWYRQSLGQGLEFLIYFQGNSAPDKSGLPSDRFSAERTGGSVSTLTIQRTQQEDSAVYLCASSLAGSRTTGELFFGEGSRLTVL.

The rearrangement joins TRBV29-1 to TRBJ2-2; TRBD2 is a possible D gene (6 bases). The CDR3 totals 12 residues. Germline V gene sequence: CDR1 SQVTM, CDR2 ANQGSEA. Trimming stripped 6 bases from V and 5 bases from J, with 10 bases between. The CDR3 nucleotides are TGCAGCGTCCGGCGGGGAACCGGGGAGCTGTTTTTT. This gives the protein CSVRRGTGELFF.

This clonotype occurred a few times. V usage is TRBV11-2 and J usage is TRBJ2-7; the D gene is possibly TRBD1 (6 bases). Germline loops: CDR1 SGHAT, CDR2 FQNNGV. The CDR3 runs 12 residues. Trimming shortened V by 5 bases and J by 6 bases, and 11 bases separated the two germline ends. CDR3 loop: CASSRTGREQYF. The CDR3, as DNA: TGTGCCAGCAGCCGCACAGGGCGCGAGCAGTACTTC.

This clonotype was recorded a few times. A much larger clone is a single base away; this may be a read error. No conserved phenylalanine or tryptophan ends this CDR3, so it is likely a read error. This rearrangement joins TRBV2 to TRBJ1-5; a possible D gene is TRBD1 (6 bases). CDR3 size: 14 residues. In germline, CDR1 is SNHLY, CDR2 FYNNEI. Trimming removed 10 bases from V and 1 base from J, with 14 bases in between. The CDR3 DNA reads as TGTGCCACCGCCAGGACAGAAAGCAATCAGCCCCAGCATTCT. Translating gives CATARTESNQPQHS.

V usage is TRBV11-1 and J usage is TRBJ1-4; D not certain. The V end lost 5 bases, the J end lost 3 bases, and 7 bases lay between the germline ends. Per the germline V gene, CDR1 is SGHAT and CDR2 is FQDESV (reference sequence). CDR3 length: 13 residues. Written as DNA, the CDR3 is TGTGCCAGCAGCCTGTCGTCTAATGAAAAACTGTTTTTT. Its protein is CASSLSSNEKLFF.

This clonotype was seen at least ten times. The chain links TRBV7-2 to TRBJ1-2; D uncertain. With 5 bases removed from V and 4 bases from J, the gap between germline ends came to 8 bases. There are 12 residues in the CDR3. Germline CDR1 is SGHTA and CDR2 is FQGNSA. Written as DNA, the CDR3 is TGTGCCAGCAGCGAGCACAGCTATGGCTACACCTTC. It specifies CASSEHSYGYTF.

The table lists this clonotype with many counts. V gene TRBV29-1 combines with J gene TRBJ2-5, with 11 bases matching TRBD2. J was trimmed by 7 bases and V by 1 base; bases with no gene match: 2. The CDR3 has 13 amino acids. Germline lookup yields CDR1 SQVTM and CDR2 ANQGSEA. CDR3 sequence (DNA): TGCAGCGTTGAAGTAGCGGGAGGGGGGACCCAGTACTTC. Residues: CSVEVAGGGTQYF.

With regard to this clonotype: A much larger clone differs by one base, so this may be a read error. The chain couples TRBV5-1 to TRBJ2-1, with TRBD2 matching over 9 bases. Germline loops: CDR1 SGHRS, CDR2 YFSETQ. The length of the CDR3 is 15 residues. Losses at the gene ends were 2 bases for V and 5 bases for J; bases not matched to a gene: 5. The CDR3 bases are TGCGCCAGCAGCTTCGGGGCTAGCGGGAACAATGAGCAGTTCTTC. Its translation: CASSFGASGNNEQFF.

Only a few counts were recorded for this clonotype. V gene TRBV5-1 combines with J gene TRBJ2-1, with 13 bases lining up with TRBD2. V shed 4 bases, J shed 8 bases, and the junction held 6 bases outside the gene matches. Looked up from germline, CDR1 is SGHRS and CDR2 is YFSETQ. CDR3 length: 15 amino acids. DNA of the CDR3: TGCGCCAGCAGCCTAGGGACTAGCGGGGTGGATGAGCAGTTCTTC. Residues: CASSLGTSGVDEQFF.

This clonotype occurred many times. This chain joins TRBV20-1 and TRBJ2-7, with no clear D. V dropped 1 base and J dropped 8 bases, with 15 bases sitting between them. Looked up from germline, CDR1 is DFQATT and CDR2 is SNEGSKA (reference sequence). The CDR3 is 13 residues long. The CDR3 DNA reads as TGCAGTGCTAGAGTCTGGAGAGATACGAAGCAGTACTTC. It is translated as CSARVWRDTKQYF.

The chain uses TRBV6-2 or TRBV6-3 and TRBJ1-5, with D maybe TRBD1 (5 bases). Germline values: CDR1 MNHEY, CDR2 SVGEGT. The CDR3 contains 16 residues. V was trimmed by 5 bases and J by 5 bases, leaving 19 bases between them. CDR3 in DNA: TGTGCCAGCAGTGTTGGGGCAGGAAATTTGGATCAGCCCCAGCATTTT. Its translation: CASSVGAGNLDQPQHF.

A few counts support this clonotype. The V and J genes are TRBV15 and TRBJ1-5, with D uncertain. The CDR3 contains 13 residues. The germline V and J ends were trimmed by 0 bases and 5 bases, with 5 bases remaining between them. CDR1 and CDR2 (germline): LNHNV, YYDKDF (reference sequence). This CDR3 is CATSREWDQPQHF. CDR3 DNA: TGTGCCACCAGCAGAGAATGGGATCAGCCCCAGCATTTT. Drawing the rest from reference TRBV15 and TRBJ1-5, the complete variable domain is DAMVIQNPRYQVTQFGKPVTLSCSQTLNHNVMYWYQQKSSQAPKLLFHYYDKDFNNEADTPDNFQSRRPNTSFCFLDIRSPGLGDTAMYLCATSREWDQPQHFGDGTRLSIL.

This clonotype was recorded at least ten times. V is TRBV6-5 and J is TRBJ2-7; unclear D gene. This CDR3 has 14 residues. V dropped 0 bases and J dropped 4 bases, with 10 bases sitting between them. Germline V gene lookup returns CDR1 MNHEY and CDR2 SVGAGI. This CDR3 reads CASSYSPDGYEQYF. The CDR3 DNA is TGTGCCAGCAGTTACTCGCCGGACGGATACGAGCAGTACTTC.

This clonotype was recorded a few times. The rearrangement uses TRBV4-2 and TRBJ2-3; D is perhaps TRBD1 (6 bases). Trimming took off 5 bases at V and 0 bases at J, with 15 bases between the two ends. Germline assignment: CDR1 LGHNA and CDR2 YNFKEQ. This CDR3 has 16 residues. CDR3 bases: TGTGCCAGCAGCGAAATGACAGGATGGAGCACAGATACGCAGTATTTT. As protein: CASSEMTGWSTDTQYF.

The sample holds many counts of this clonotype. The gene calls are TRBV12-3 or TRBV12-4 and TRBJ2-1; 11 nucleotides align to TRBD2. V gave up 4 bases and J gave up 4 bases; unmatched junction bases: 9. The CDR3 has 17 residues. CDR3 nucleotides: TGTGCCAGCAGTTCAGGCCGGACTAGCGGGTTTTACAATGAGCAGTTCTTC. Translating gives CASSSGRTSGFYNEQFF.

There are many counts of this clonotype. The CDR3 sequence is CASSFSDRSPTSGTDTQYF. The DNA for the CDR3 is TGTGCCAGCAGTTTTTCCGACAGGAGCCCGACTAGCGGCACAGATACGCAGTATTTT. V is TRBV28 and J is TRBJ2-3, with 8 bases matching TRBD2. Per the germline V gene, CDR1 is MDHEN and CDR2 is SYDVKM. V shed 3 bases, J shed 1 base, and the junction held 15 bases outside the gene matches. The CDR3 loop spans 19 amino acids.

Of note for this clonotype: Given a much more abundant clone one base away, this may be a read error. The chain links TRBV7-9 to TRBJ2-1, with TRBD2 as a possible D gene (6 bases). The CDR3 runs 15 residues. The germline V gene encodes CDR1 SEHNR and CDR2 FQNEAQ (reference sequence). CDR3 region: CAISGWARKPNEQFF. CDR3 coding DNA: TGTGCCATCAGCGGGTGGGCCCGAAAGCCCAATGAGCAGTTCTTC.

This clonotype was recorded many times. The chain combines TRBV12-3 or TRBV12-4 with TRBJ2-7; TRBD1 might be the D (6 bases). The V end lost 7 bases, the J end lost 1 base, and 14 bases lay between the germline ends. The CDR3 runs 14 residues. The CDR3 protein is CASTAGVGSYEQYF. The CDR3, as DNA: TGTGCCAGCACCGCAGGGGTGGGATCCTACGAGCAGTACTTC.

For this clonotype: This likely comes from a read error, as the CDR3 has no conserved phenylalanine or tryptophan at its end. V usage is TRBV5-1 and J usage is TRBJ2-4; D is ambiguous. The CDR3 has 17 amino acids. The germline V gene encodes CDR1 SGHRS and CDR2 YFSETQ. With 0 bases removed from V and 3 bases from J, the gap between germline ends came to 16 bases. As DNA, the CDR3 is TGCGCCAGCAGCTTGGGGCAAGCCAGTACCCTCAAAAACATTCAGTACCTC. Encoded protein: CASSLGQASTLKNIQYL.

This clonotype was recorded at least ten times. As DNA, the CDR3 is TGCGCCAGCAGCTTGGGACAGGCTAATGAGCAGTTCTTC. Protein: CASSLGQANEQFF. The rearrangement joins TRBV5-1 to TRBJ2-1, with a tentative D call TRBD1 (6 bases). CDR3 size: 13 residues. The germline gives CDR1 SGHRS, CDR2 YFSETQ. Deletions cut 0 bases from V and 7 bases from J, with 8 bases between.

This clonotype was counted at least ten times. The gene calls are TRBV2 and TRBJ2-1; a weak D match, TRBD2 (5 bases). There are 12 residues in the CDR3. Trimming pared 8 bases from V and 2 bases from J, leaving 7 bases between. Germline assignment: CDR1 SNHLY and CDR2 FYNNEI. CDR3 residues: CASEGPYNEQFF. The CDR3 bases are TGTGCCAGCGAGGGTCCCTACAATGAGCAGTTCTTC. Full variable domain (remainder filled in from reference TRBV2 and TRBJ2-1): EPEVTQTPSHQVTQMGQEVILRCVPISNHLYFYWYRQILGQKVEFLVSFYNNEISEKSEIFDDQFSVERPDGSNFTLKIRSTKLEDSAMYFCASEGPYNEQFFGPGTRLTVL.

This clonotype was recorded many times. The V call is TRBV2, the J call TRBJ1-5; the D is unclear. Germline V gene data show CDR1 as SNHLY and CDR2 as FYNNEI. The CDR3 runs to 13 residues. V was pared by 10 bases and J by 0 bases, with 10 bases between. In DNA form, the CDR3 reads TGTGCCATCGGACTCGATAGCAATCAGCCCCAGCATTTT. Residues: CAIGLDSNQPQHF.

This clonotype was seen a few times. The chain has TRBV29-1 and TRBJ2-5; 15 positions match TRBD2. Germline V gives CDR1 SQVTM, CDR2 ANQGSEA. The CDR3 has 15 amino acids. The J segment lost 3 bases and the V segment lost 5 bases, leaving 4 bases of the junction unmatched. Here the CDR3 DNA reads TGCAGCGTTTGTAGGACTAGCGGGAGGGAAGAGACCCAGTACTTC. It specifies CSVCRTSGREETQYF.

This clonotype was picked up many times. The J gene is TRBJ2-5, the V gene TRBV11-2; D is unresolved. This CDR3 has 15 amino acids. The V gene's germline CDR1 is SGHAT and CDR2 FQNNGV. V was trimmed by 4 bases and J by 5 bases, leaving 17 bases between them. CDR3 DNA: TGTGCCAGCAGCTCCCCGGGCATCTCGCGGGAGACCCAGTACTTC. It encodes CASSSPGISRETQYF.